Following are 26 T cell receptor beta chains from one sample sequenced in a study of cytomegalovirus exposure and HLA in healthy donors. Primers: 60 Vbeta forward and 13 Jbeta reverse. The assay was immunoSEQ multiplex PCR, and TCRdb's table has in-frame clones only and misses some. The sample yields around 200,000 clones, roughly 85% seen once. Sequences were obtained from PBMCs. These receptors came from a woman aged 30 to 39 in good health and CMV-seropositive.

V usage is TRBV7-2 and J usage is TRBJ1-5; D might be TRBD1 (5 bases). This CDR3 is built from 13 residues. Trimming removed 5 bases at V and 7 bases at J, with 12 bases between. Germline V gene lookup returns CDR1 SGHTA and CDR2 FQGNSA. DNA of the CDR3: TGTGCCAGCAGCGCGGGGCAGGCGCAGCCCCAGCATTTT. This codes for CASSAGQAQPQHF.

The rearrangement joins TRBV11-2 to TRBJ2-3; D might be TRBD1 (7 bases). Germline V gene lookup returns CDR1 SGHAT and CDR2 FQNNGV. The CDR3 covers 15 residues. The V gene lost 3 bases and the J gene lost 4 bases, with 14 bases spanning the gap. The CDR3 region is CASSFGDREADTQYF. CDR3 bases: TGTGCCAGCAGCTTCGGAGACAGGGAGGCAGATACGCAGTATTTT. Using reference TRBV11-2 and TRBJ2-3 for the parts outside the CDR3, the full variable domain is EAGVAQSPRYKIIEKRQSVAFWCNPISGHATLYWYQQILGQGPKLLIQFQNNGVVDDSQLPKDRFSAERLKGVDSTLKIQPAKLEDSAVYLCASSFGDREADTQYFGPGTRLTVL.

This clone was seen more than once but under ten times. The V call is TRBV27, the J call TRBJ2-6, with D tentatively TRBD1 (6 bases). The CDR3 runs to 17 residues. Trimming took 5 bases from V and 0 from J, leaving 14 bases between them. CDR1 MNHEY and CDR2 SMNVEV come from the germline V gene (reference sequence). The CDR3 spells CASSQGQKVSGANVLTF. In DNA, the CDR3 is TGTGCCAGCAGTCAAGGACAGAAAGTCTCTGGGGCCAACGTCCTGACTTTC.

This clone was seen a single time. The chain uses TRBV27 and TRBJ2-7; 12 nucleotides agree with TRBD2. The CDR3 sequence is 17 residues long. The V segment lost 5 bases and the J segment 2 bases; nucleotides outside the gene matches: 10. Germline V gene data show CDR1 as MNHEY and CDR2 as SMNVEV (reference sequence). The CDR3 protein is CASSQTGTSGRAYEQYF. CDR3 sequence (DNA): TGTGCCAGCAGTCAAACCGGGACTAGCGGGCGGGCCTACGAGCAGTACTTC.

The V gene is TRBV6-1, the J gene TRBJ2-7; no clear D gene. The CDR3 contains 16 residues. V lost 4 bases, J lost 0 bases, and 16 bases lay in between. From germline, CDR1 is MNHNS and CDR2 SASEGT. The CDR3 loop reads CASSAPVQLHSYEQYF. The DNA for the CDR3 is TGTGCCAGCAGTGCCCCGGTCCAACTTCACTCCTACGAGCAGTACTTC.

The chain combines TRBV18 with TRBJ2-1; the match to TRBD2 covers 8 bases. The junction had 8 bases not matched to a gene; V was cut back by 3 bases and J by 4 bases. The CDR3 runs 16 residues. Germline assignment: CDR1 KGHSH and CDR2 LQKENI. Here the CDR3 DNA reads TGTGCCAGCTCACCGGGCCGGGAGGGCCGGTACAATGAGCAGTTCTTC. Its protein is CASSPGREGRYNEQFF.

This chain uses TRBV27 with TRBJ1-2; D is perhaps TRBD1 (6 bases). CDR3 length: 14 amino acids. Germline loops: CDR1 MNHEY, CDR2 SMNVEV (reference sequence). V dropped 5 bases and J dropped 6 bases, with 16 bases sitting between them. In nucleotides, the CDR3 is TGTGCCAGCAGTCCCAGGGGAAGGTGGGATGGCTACACCTTC. This encodes CASSPRGRWDGYTF.

The CDR3 DNA reads TGTGCCAGCAGCTTAGGGACAGGGGGTAGAAGGGGAGCTTTCTTT. It specifies CASSLGTGGRRGAFF. This rearrangement joins TRBV9 to TRBJ1-1, with TRBD1 matching 11 bases. From germline, CDR1 is SGDLS and CDR2 YYNGEE. The V gene end was trimmed by 4 bases and the J gene end by 10 bases; junction bases not matched to a gene: 12. The CDR3 extends over 15 amino acids.

This rearrangement joins TRBV6-5 to TRBJ1-1, with D tentatively TRBD1 (5 bases). With 7 bases removed from V and 1 base from J, the gap between germline ends came to 10 bases. The CDR3 is 13 amino acids. The germline gives CDR1 MNHEY, CDR2 SVGAGI. The CDR3 here is CASKQEKNTEAFF. The CDR3, as DNA: TGTGCCAGCAAACAGGAAAAGAACACTGAAGCTTTCTTT.

This clone occurred once. The gene calls are TRBV7-8 and TRBJ2-1; 12 nucleotides agree with TRBD1. Germline V lookup: CDR1 SGHVS, CDR2 FQNEAQ. The J segment lost 1 base and the V segment lost 5 bases, leaving 6 bases of the junction unmatched. The CDR3 covers 17 residues. CDR3 loop: CASSPRDRGRSYNEQFF. In DNA, the CDR3 is TGTGCCAGCAGCCCCCGGGACAGGGGGCGATCCTACAATGAGCAGTTCTTC.

The chain carries TRBV4-3 and TRBJ1-5; D gene ambiguous. This CDR3 has 13 amino acids. V gave up 3 bases and J gave up 4 bases, with 7 bases separating them. CDR1 and CDR2 (germline): LGHNA, YSLEER. The chain's CDR3 is CASSQGQNQPQHF. CDR3 DNA: TGCGCCAGCAGCCAGGGCCAGAATCAGCCCCAGCATTTT.

The chain combines TRBV11-3 with TRBJ2-7, with D possibly TRBD2 on 6 matching bases. The CDR3 is made up of 14 amino acids. CDR1 and CDR2 from the germline V gene are SGHNT and YENEEA. V lost 0 bases and J lost 2, with 8 bases in between. CDR3 region: CASSLDRLAYEQYF. The CDR3 DNA is TGTGCCAGCAGCTTAGATAGACTAGCCTACGAGCAGTACTTC.

J is TRBJ2-3 and V is TRBV4-1; tentatively, D is TRBD2 (5 bases). CDR1 is MGHRA and CDR2 is YSYEKL in the germline V gene. Trimming took 3 bases from V and 0 from J, leaving 16 bases between them. This CDR3 is 17 amino acids long. CDR3 residues: CASSQLPSRASTDTQYF. The CDR3 DNA is TGCGCCAGCAGCCAGCTTCCTAGCAGAGCTAGCACAGATACGCAGTATTTT.

The chain employs TRBV5-1 and TRBJ2-6; D remains unclear. V was pared by 2 bases and J by 0 bases, with 12 bases between. The CDR3 runs to 17 residues. From germline, CDR1 is SGHRS and CDR2 YFSETQ. CDR3 coding DNA: TGCGCCAGCAGCTTCCCTAGAGTACCCTCTGGGGCCAACGTCCTGACTTTC. Protein: CASSFPRVPSGANVLTF.

The chain is built from TRBV5-1 and TRBJ2-5; perhaps TRBD1 as D (5 bases). The germline V gene encodes CDR1 SGHRS and CDR2 YFSETQ. The germline V and J ends were trimmed by 1 base and 2 bases, with 12 bases remaining between them. The CDR3 consists of 15 residues. The CDR3 is CASSLSRQGQETQYF. The CDR3 DNA reads TGCGCCAGCAGCTTGTCTCGGCAGGGACAAGAGACCCAGTACTTC.

The CDR3 here is CATAGGGEYNEQFF. The CDR3 nucleotides are TGCGCCACCGCGGGCGGGGGGGAATACAATGAGCAGTTCTTC. The chain links TRBV5-1 to TRBJ2-1; 9 bases align to TRBD2. The CDR3 covers 14 residues. Germline V gene sequence: CDR1 SGHRS, CDR2 YFSETQ. Trimming removed 9 bases from V and 4 bases from J; junction bases left unmatched: 8.

This chain connects TRBV19 to TRBJ1-1; a weak D match, TRBD1 (5 bases). CDR3 length equals 12 residues. Trimming left V 6 bases short and J 7 bases short, with 12 bases between. The germline V gene has CDR1 LNHDA and CDR2 SQIVND (reference sequence). The CDR3 is CASSPRASEAFF. The CDR3 coding sequence is TGTGCCAGTAGCCCCAGGGCGAGTGAAGCTTTCTTT.

This chain joins TRBV2 and TRBJ1-1; TRBD1 aligns across 7 bases. Germline V CDR1 and CDR2: SNHLY, FYNNEI. The CDR3 consists of 13 residues. J lost 5 bases, V lost 6 bases, and 6 bases had no gene match. This chain's CDR3 is CASSPDRETEAFF. The CDR3, as DNA: TGTGCCAGCAGCCCCGACAGGGAAACTGAAGCTTTCTTT.

This clone was found once. The V and J genes are TRBV5-4 and TRBJ2-2; TRBD2 matches 9 bases. Germline V lookup: CDR1 SGHNT, CDR2 YYREEE (reference sequence). V trimming: 6 bases; J trimming: 5 bases; junction bases outside the gene matches: 11. The CDR3 consists of 16 residues. CDR3 residues: CASTPELAGETGELFF. The CDR3, as DNA: TGTGCCAGCACCCCGGAGTTAGCGGGAGAGACCGGGGAGCTGTTTTTT.

The V gene is TRBV5-1, the J gene TRBJ2-2; no firm D call. The CDR3 spans 15 residues. In germline, CDR1 is SGHRS, CDR2 YFSETQ. Deletions cut 0 bases from V and 0 bases from J, with 6 bases between. The CDR3 loop is CASSLAGPNTGELFF. The CDR3 nucleotides are TGCGCCAGCAGCTTGGCTGGGCCGAACACCGGGGAGCTGTTTTTT.

The chain links TRBV5-1 to TRBJ1-2, with TRBD1 identical over 7 bases. Unmatched junction bases numbered 6, after V lost 4 bases and J lost 3 bases. This CDR3 is built from 14 residues. The germline V gene has CDR1 SGHRS and CDR2 YFSETQ. The CDR3 region is CASSPGQEHYGYTF. In nucleotides, the CDR3 is TGCGCCAGCAGCCCCGGACAGGAGCACTATGGCTACACCTTC.

The chain joins TRBV23-1 to TRBJ2-3; perhaps TRBD2 as D (5 bases). TRBV23-1 carries the ORF label, with uncertain function. This CDR3 has 17 residues. V shed 0 bases and J shed 11 bases, with 24 bases lying between them. CDR3 region: CASSQSSREWVPEGQYF. In nucleotides, the CDR3 is TGCGCCAGCAGTCAATCTTCCCGGGAATGGGTGCCAGAGGGGCAGTATTTT.

The chain has TRBV2 and TRBJ2-5; TRBD2 aligns across 13 bases. CDR3 length equals 17 residues. Germline V gene lookup returns CDR1 SNHLY and CDR2 FYNNEI. V shed 0 bases and J 7 bases; nucleotides not matched to a gene: 8. In nucleotides, the CDR3 is TGTGCCAGCAGTGAAGCTCGGACTAGCGGGAGTTCAGGGACCCAGTACTTC. Protein product: CASSEARTSGSSGTQYF.

This rearrangement joins TRBV6-5 to TRBJ1-4; 8 bases agree with TRBD1. CDR1 and CDR2 from the germline V gene are MNHEY and SVGAGI. The CDR3 totals 15 residues. V dropped 7 bases and J dropped 7; count of bases not matched to a gene: 11. The CDR3 sequence is CASTNSWTGSEKLFF. As DNA, the CDR3 is TGTGCCAGCACCAACTCCTGGACAGGGAGTGAAAAACTGTTTTTT.

As concerns this clone: At the DNA level, this CDR3 is encoded by other sequences in the same sample as well. The chain links TRBV6-5 to TRBJ1-5; 10 bases are a match to TRBD1. Trimming at V came to 4 bases and at J to 6 bases, leaving 6 bases not matched to a gene. This CDR3 has 15 amino acids. Germline loops: CDR1 MNHEY, CDR2 SVGAGI. The CDR3 nucleotides read TGTGCCAGCAGTTCAAGCAGGGACAGGGGTCAGCCCCAGCATTTT. This translates into CASSSSRDRGQPQHF.

A few counts support this clone. The V and J genes are TRBV5-1 and TRBJ2-7; D is unclear. The CDR3 is 13 residues long. In germline, CDR1 is SGHRS, CDR2 YFSETQ. Between the trimmed V and J ends, which lost 0 bases and 2 bases, there was a span of 6 bases. CDR3 DNA sequence: TGCGCCAGCAGCTTGGCTCAGACCTACGAGCAGTACTTC. The encoded protein is CASSLAQTYEQYF.